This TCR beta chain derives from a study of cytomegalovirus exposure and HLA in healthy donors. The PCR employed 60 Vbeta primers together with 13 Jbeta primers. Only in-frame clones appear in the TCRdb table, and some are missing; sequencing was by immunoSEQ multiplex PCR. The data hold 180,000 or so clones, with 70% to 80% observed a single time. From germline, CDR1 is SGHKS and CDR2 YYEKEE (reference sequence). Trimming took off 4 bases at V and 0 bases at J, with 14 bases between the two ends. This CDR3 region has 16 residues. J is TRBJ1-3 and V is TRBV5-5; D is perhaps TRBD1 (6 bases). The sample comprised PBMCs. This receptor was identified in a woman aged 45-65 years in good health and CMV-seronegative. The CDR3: CASSHRDTSSGNTIYF. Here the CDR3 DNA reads TGTGCCAGCAGCCACCGGGACACGAGCTCTGGAAACACCATATATTTT.